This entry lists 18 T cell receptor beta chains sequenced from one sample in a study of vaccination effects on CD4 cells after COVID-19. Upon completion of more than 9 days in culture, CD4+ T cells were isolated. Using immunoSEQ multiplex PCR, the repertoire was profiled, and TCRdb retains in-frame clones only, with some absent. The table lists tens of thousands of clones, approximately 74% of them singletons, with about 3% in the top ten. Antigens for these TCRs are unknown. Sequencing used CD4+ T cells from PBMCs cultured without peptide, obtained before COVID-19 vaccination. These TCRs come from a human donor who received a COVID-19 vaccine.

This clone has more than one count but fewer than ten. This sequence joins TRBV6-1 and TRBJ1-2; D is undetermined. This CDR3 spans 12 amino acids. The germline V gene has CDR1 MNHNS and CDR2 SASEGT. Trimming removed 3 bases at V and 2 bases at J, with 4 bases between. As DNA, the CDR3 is TGTGCCAGCAGTGAGAGAAACTATGGCTACACCTTC. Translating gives CASSERNYGYTF.

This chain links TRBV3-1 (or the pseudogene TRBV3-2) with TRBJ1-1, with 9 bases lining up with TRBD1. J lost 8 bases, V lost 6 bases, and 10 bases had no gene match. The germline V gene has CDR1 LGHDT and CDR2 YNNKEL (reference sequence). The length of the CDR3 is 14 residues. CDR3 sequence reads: CASSLTGGRTEAFF. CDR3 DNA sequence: TGTGCCAGCAGTCTAACAGGGGGCCGAACCGAAGCTTTCTTT.

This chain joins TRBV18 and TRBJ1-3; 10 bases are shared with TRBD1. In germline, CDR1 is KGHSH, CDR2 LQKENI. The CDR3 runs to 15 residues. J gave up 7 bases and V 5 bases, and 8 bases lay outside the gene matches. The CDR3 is CASSSAPGQGNTIYF. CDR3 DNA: TGTGCCAGCTCATCGGCGCCGGGACAGGGGAACACCATATATTTT.

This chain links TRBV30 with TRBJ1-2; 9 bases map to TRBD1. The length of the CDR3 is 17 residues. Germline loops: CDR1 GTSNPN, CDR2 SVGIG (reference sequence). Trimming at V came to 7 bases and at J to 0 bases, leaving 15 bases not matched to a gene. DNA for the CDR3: TGTGCCTCATTGACAGGGGGGACAAGATCTCCTAACTATGGCTACACCTTC. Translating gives CASLTGGTRSPNYGYTF.

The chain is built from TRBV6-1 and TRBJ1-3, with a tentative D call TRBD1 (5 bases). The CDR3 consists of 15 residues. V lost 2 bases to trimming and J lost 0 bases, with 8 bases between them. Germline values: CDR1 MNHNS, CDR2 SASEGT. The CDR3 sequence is CASSEHQGSGNTIYF. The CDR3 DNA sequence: TGTGCCAGCAGTGAACACCAGGGCTCTGGAAACACCATATATTTT.

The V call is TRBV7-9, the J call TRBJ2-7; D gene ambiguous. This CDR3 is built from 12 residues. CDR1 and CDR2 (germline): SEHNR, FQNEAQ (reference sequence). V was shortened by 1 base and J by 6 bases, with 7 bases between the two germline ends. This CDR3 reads CASSLGRSEQYF. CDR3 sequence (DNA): TGTGCCAGCAGCTTAGGCAGGAGCGAGCAGTACTTC. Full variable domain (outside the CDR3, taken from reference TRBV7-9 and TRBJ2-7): DTGVSQNPRHKITKRGQNVTFRCDPISEHNRLYWYRQTLGQGPEFLTYFQNEAQLEKSRLLSDRFSAERPKGSFSTLEIQRTEQGDSAMYLCASSLGRSEQYFGPGTRLTVT.

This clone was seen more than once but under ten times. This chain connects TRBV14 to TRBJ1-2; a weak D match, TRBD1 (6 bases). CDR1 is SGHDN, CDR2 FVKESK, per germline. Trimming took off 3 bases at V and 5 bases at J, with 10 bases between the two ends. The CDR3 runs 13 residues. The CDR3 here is CASSQRTAYGYTF. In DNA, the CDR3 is TGTGCCAGCAGCCAGCGGACAGCTTATGGCTACACCTTC.

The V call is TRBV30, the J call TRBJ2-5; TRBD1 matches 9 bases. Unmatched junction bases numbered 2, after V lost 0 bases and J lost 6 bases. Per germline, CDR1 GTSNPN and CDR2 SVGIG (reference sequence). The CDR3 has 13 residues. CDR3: CAWSVGTGKTQYF. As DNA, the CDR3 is TGTGCCTGGAGTGTAGGGACAGGGAAGACCCAGTACTTC.

The CDR3 reads CASSDGAGADGYTF. The CDR3 coding sequence is TGTGCCAGCAGTGACGGGGCAGGAGCGGATGGCTACACCTTC. V gene TRBV6-4 combines with J gene TRBJ1-2; possible D gene TRBD1, 5 bases. Germline CDR1 MRHNA, CDR2 SNTAGT. CDR3 length: 14 amino acids. V lost 2 bases and J lost 6, with 13 bases in between.

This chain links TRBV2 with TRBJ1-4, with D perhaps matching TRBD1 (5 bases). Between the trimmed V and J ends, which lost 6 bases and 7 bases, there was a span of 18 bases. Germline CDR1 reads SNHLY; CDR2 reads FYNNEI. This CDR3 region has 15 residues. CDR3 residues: CASSYTTGTGEKLFF. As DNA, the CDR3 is TGTGCCAGCAGCTACACGACCGGGACTGGTGAAAAACTGTTTTTT.

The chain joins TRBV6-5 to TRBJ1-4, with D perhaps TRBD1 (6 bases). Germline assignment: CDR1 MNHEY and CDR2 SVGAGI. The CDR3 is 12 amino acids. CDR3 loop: CGEGVVNEKLFF. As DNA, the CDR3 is TGTGGTGAGGGGGTGGTGAATGAAAAACTGTTTTTT.

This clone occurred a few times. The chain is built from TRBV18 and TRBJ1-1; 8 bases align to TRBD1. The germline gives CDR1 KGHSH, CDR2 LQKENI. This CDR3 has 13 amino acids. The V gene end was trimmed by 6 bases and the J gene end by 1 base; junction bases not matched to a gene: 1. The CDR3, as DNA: TGTGCCAGCTCTGGACAGGGGAACACTGAAGCTTTCTTT. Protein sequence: CASSGQGNTEAFF.

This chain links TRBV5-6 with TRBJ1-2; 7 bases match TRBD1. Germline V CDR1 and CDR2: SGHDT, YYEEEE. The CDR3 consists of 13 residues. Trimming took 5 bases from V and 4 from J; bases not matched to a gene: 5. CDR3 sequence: CASSFRDSYGYTF. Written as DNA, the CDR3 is TGTGCCAGCAGTTTCCGGGACAGCTATGGCTACACCTTC.

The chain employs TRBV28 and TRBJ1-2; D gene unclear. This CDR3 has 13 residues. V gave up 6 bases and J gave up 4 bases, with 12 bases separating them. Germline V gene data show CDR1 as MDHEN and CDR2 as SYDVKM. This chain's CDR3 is CASSSDLFYGYTF. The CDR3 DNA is TGTGCCAGCAGCTCCGACCTATTCTATGGCTACACCTTC.

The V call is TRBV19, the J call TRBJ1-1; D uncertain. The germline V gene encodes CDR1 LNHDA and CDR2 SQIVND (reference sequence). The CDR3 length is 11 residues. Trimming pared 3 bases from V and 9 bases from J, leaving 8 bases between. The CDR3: CASSIAGKAFF. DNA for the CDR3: TGTGCCAGTAGTATTGCGGGGAAAGCTTTCTTT.

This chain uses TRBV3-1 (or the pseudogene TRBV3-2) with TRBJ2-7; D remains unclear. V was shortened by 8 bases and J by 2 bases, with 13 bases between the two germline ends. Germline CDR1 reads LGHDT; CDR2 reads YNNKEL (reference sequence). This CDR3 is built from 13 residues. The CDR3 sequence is CASSPPGTYEQYF. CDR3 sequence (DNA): TGTGCCAGCTCCCCGCCCGGAACCTACGAGCAGTACTTC.

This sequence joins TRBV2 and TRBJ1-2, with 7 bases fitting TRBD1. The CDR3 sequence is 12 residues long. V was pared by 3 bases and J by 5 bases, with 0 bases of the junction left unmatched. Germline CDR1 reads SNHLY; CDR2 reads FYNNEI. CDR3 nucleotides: TGTGCCAGCAGTGACAGGGGGTATGGCTACACCTTC. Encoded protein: CASSDRGYGYTF. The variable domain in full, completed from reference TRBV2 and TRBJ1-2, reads EPEVTQTPSHQVTQMGQEVILRCVPISNHLYFYWYRQILGQKVEFLVSFYNNEISEKSEIFDDQFSVERPDGSNFTLKIRSTKLEDSAMYFCASSDRGYGYTFGSGTRLTVV.

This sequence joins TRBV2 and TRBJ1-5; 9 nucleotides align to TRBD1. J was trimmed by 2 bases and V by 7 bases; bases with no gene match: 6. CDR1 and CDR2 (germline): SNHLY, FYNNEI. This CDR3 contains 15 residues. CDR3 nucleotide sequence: TGTGCCAGCACTCACCGGGACAGGGGCAATCAGCCCCAGCATTTT. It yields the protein CASTHRDRGNQPQHF.